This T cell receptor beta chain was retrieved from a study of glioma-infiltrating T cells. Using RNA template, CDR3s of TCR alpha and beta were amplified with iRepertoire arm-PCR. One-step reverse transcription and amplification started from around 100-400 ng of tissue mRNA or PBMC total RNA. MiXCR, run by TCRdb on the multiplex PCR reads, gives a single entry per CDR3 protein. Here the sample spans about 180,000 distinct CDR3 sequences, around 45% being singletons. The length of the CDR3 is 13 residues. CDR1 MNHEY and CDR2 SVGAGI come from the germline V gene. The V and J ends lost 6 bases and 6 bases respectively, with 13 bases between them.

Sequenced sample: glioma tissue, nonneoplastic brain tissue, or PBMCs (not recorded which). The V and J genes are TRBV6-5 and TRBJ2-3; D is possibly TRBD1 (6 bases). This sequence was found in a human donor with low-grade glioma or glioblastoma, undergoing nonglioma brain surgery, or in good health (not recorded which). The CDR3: CASSDRRPDTQYF. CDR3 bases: TGTGCCAGCAGCGACAGGAGGCCGGATACGCAGTATTTT.